This TCR beta chain is from a study of blood T cell repertoires in COVID-19. The overall study: Specimens from acute and convalescent COVID-19 originated in the United States, Italy and Spain.

V lost 5 bases and J 1 base, leaving 5 bases between the germline ends. CDR3 length: 13 amino acids. From germline, CDR1 is SEHNR and CDR2 FQNEAQ (reference sequence). Seattle researchers signed up patients amid active infection and tracked them longitudinally. Original methodology: Reference gene primers were amplified, and this amplification served to estimate nucleated cell counts. Libraries were prepared by immunoSEQ multiplex PCR; TCRdb keeps only in-frame clonotypes and omits some of them. D and trimming were read from the DNA, whereas the V and J calls and clone size are those reported in that table. This sample has fewer than 300,000 clones; approximately 87% occur once, and the top ten carry about 12%.

The clonotype originates from a woman aged 25 to 45 with COVID-19, enrolled during active disease. J is TRBJ2-2 and V is TRBV7-9, with D unresolved. Sequencing used peripheral blood. This CDR3 reads CASSTGNTGELFF. The CDR3 bases are TGTGCCAGCAGCACTGGGAACACCGGGGAGCTGTTTTTT.